Below, 23 T cell receptor beta chains from the same sample are listed, as sequenced in a study of control samples from healthy donors and cancer patients. The protocol was immunoSEQ multiplex PCR, while the TCRdb copy is restricted to in-frame clones and leaves out a portion. The sample lists roughly 130,000 clones; under 95% were seen once. The sequencing input was blood. These receptors originate from a man aged 18 to 30 in good health.

The chain joins TRBV7-9 to TRBJ1-2; D unclear. The CDR3 extends over 14 amino acids. Looked up from germline, CDR1 is SEHNR and CDR2 is FQNEAQ (reference sequence). V lost 2 bases, J lost 4 bases, and 11 bases lay in between. The CDR3 region is CASSLRPDSYGYTF. CDR3 DNA sequence: TGTGCCAGCAGCTTACGTCCGGATAGCTATGGCTACACCTTC.

The CDR3 is CASSLSAIYGYTF. The DNA for the CDR3 is TGTGCCAGCAGTCTTTCGGCGATTTATGGCTACACCTTC. The chain uses TRBV12-3 or TRBV12-4 and TRBJ1-2; D call uncertain. The CDR3 is 13 residues long. V was pared by 5 bases and J by 5 bases, with 12 bases between.

The chain combines TRBV2 with TRBJ1-3; D ambiguous. The CDR3 covers 16 residues. V gave up 3 bases and J gave up 0 bases, with 12 bases separating them. Germline CDR1 and CDR2: SNHLY and FYNNEI. CDR3: CASSDLQRASGNTIYF. The CDR3 DNA reads TGTGCCAGCAGTGACCTACAGCGGGCCTCTGGAAACACCATATATTTT.

CDR3 amino acids: CASNDLARGGTEQFF. DNA for the CDR3: TGTGCCAGCAATGACTTGGCGCGGGGGGGGACTGAGCAGTTCTTC. J is TRBJ2-1 and V is TRBV25-1; 9 bases fit TRBD2. Per the germline V gene, CDR1 is MGHDK and CDR2 is SYGVNS. The CDR3 is made up of 15 amino acids. Trimming removed 7 bases from V and 9 bases from J; junction bases left unmatched: 13. The whole variable domain, remainder taken from reference TRBV25-1 and TRBJ2-1, is EADIYQTPRYLVIGTGKKITLECSQTMGHDKMYWYQQDPGMELHLIHYSYGVNSTEKGDLSSESTVSRIRTEHFPLTLESARPSHTSQYLCASNDLARGGTEQFFGPGTRLTVL.

In this sample, this clone turned up once. The junction departs from the called germline gene at one end, perhaps through a read error. The V and J genes are TRBV2 and TRBJ2-1, with 9 bases matching TRBD1. The CDR3 extends over 11 amino acids. CDR1 and CDR2 (germline): SNHLY, FYNNEI. CDR3 protein: CASSGRDRVVF. The CDR3 DNA is TGTGCCAGCAGTGGCCGGGACAGGGTTGTCTTC.

The chain links TRBV7-3 to TRBJ1-3; D not certain. V lost 5 bases, J lost 2 bases, and 7 bases lay in between. The CDR3 is 13 residues long. Germline V gives CDR1 SGHTA, CDR2 FQGTGA. This chain's CDR3 is CASSPSPGNTIYF. The CDR3 coding sequence is TGTGCCAGCAGCCCTAGTCCTGGAAACACCATATATTTT.

V gene TRBV5-1 combines with J gene TRBJ1-2; 8 nucleotides align to TRBD1. CDR1 SGHRS and CDR2 YFSETQ come from the germline V gene. V lost 3 bases, J lost 8 bases, and 6 bases stayed unmatched. The CDR3 length is 13 residues. The CDR3 DNA reads as TGCGCCAGCAGCTCGGACAGGGAGAGGGGCTACACCTTC. It specifies CASSSDRERGYTF.

The chain joins TRBV27 to TRBJ1-1; TRBD1 aligns across 7 bases. The CDR3 has 15 amino acids. Germline loops: CDR1 MNHEY, CDR2 SMNVEV (reference sequence). The junction had 10 bases not matched to a gene; V was cut back by 5 bases and J by 4 bases. The CDR3 nucleotides are TGTGCCAGCAGTCTGAGACGACAGGGCGGCACTGAAGCTTTCTTT. Amino acid sequence: CASSLRRQGGTEAFF.

The V call is TRBV5-6, the J call TRBJ1-3; D is unresolved. V shed 1 base and J shed 4 bases, with 12 bases lying between them. The germline CDR1 and CDR2 sequences are SGHDT and YYEEEE. The CDR3 contains 15 residues. The CDR3 DNA follows: TGTGCCAGCAGCTTGTTCGGCGGGGAGGGAAACACCATATATTTT. Its protein is CASSLFGGEGNTIYF.

This chain links TRBV5-1 with TRBJ2-7; D unresolved. Germline V lookup: CDR1 SGHRS, CDR2 YFSETQ. The CDR3 runs to 13 residues. Trimming removed 2 bases from V and 3 bases from J, with 9 bases in between. As DNA, the CDR3 is TGCGCCAGCAGCTTTGATCTGGGCTACGAGCAGTACTTC. Encoded protein: CASSFDLGYEQYF.

Points on this clone: This specimen includes other DNA sequences encoding the same CDR3. The V call is TRBV5-1, the J call TRBJ2-3; the D is unclear. Trimming took 0 bases from V and 0 from J, leaving 8 bases between them. The CDR3 is 15 residues long. Germline CDR1 is SGHRS and CDR2 is YFSETQ. The CDR3 bases are TGCGCCAGCAGCTTGGGAGGAACTAGCACAGATACGCAGTATTTT. It translates to CASSLGGTSTDTQYF.

V gene TRBV5-5 combines with J gene TRBJ1-1; D gene unclear. Germline loops: CDR1 SGHKS, CDR2 YYEKEE (reference sequence). The CDR3 runs 14 residues. V lost 4 bases, J lost 1 base, and 11 bases lay in between. CDR3 bases: TGTGCCAGCAGCAACCTACTGGGGAACACTGAAGCTTTCTTT. Translated: CASSNLLGNTEAFF.

The CDR3 loop reads CSVGTGQTYEQYF. CDR3 coding DNA: TGCAGCGTTGGAACGGGCCAAACCTACGAGCAGTACTTC. The chain carries TRBV29-1 and TRBJ2-7; D gene ambiguous. In germline, CDR1 is SQVTM, CDR2 ANQGSEA. The CDR3 runs 13 residues. V shed 4 bases and J shed 2 bases, with 12 bases lying between them.

The genes are TRBV6-2 or TRBV6-3 and TRBJ1-6; 7 nucleotides agree with TRBD1. Trimming cost V 6 bases and J 4 bases; bases outside gene matches: 9. This CDR3 has 16 amino acids. Germline lookup yields CDR1 MNHEY and CDR2 SVGEGT. The CDR3 here is CASSFTGVEYNSPLHF. CDR3 nucleotide sequence: TGTGCCAGCAGCTTTACAGGGGTCGAGTATAATTCACCCCTCCACTTT.

The chain combines TRBV7-4 with TRBJ1-4; 7 bases agree with TRBD1. Germline V gene data show CDR1 as SGHVT and CDR2 as SQSDAQ. The CDR3 length is 17 residues. The ends lost 0 bases at V and 3 bases at J; junction bases unmatched: 7. CDR3 DNA: TGTGCCAGCAGCTTAGCCACGCTGGACAGGCCTAATGAAAAACTGTTTTTT. Translation gives CASSLATLDRPNEKLFF. The full variable domain, rest sourced from reference TRBV7-4 and TRBJ1-4, is GAGVSQSPRYKVAKRGRDVALRCDSISGHVTLYWYRQTLGQGSEVLTYSQSDAQRDKSGRPSGRFSAERPERSVSTLKIQRTEQGDSAVYLCASSLATLDRPNEKLFFGSGTQLSVL.

This chain joins TRBV19 and TRBJ1-5; D is unresolved. Trimming stripped 6 bases from V and 2 bases from J, with 8 bases between. The V gene's germline CDR1 is LNHDA and CDR2 SQIVND (reference sequence). CDR3 length equals 13 residues. CDR3 region: CASSLRGNQPQHF. Written as DNA, the CDR3 is TGTGCCAGTAGCCTGCGAGGCAATCAGCCCCAGCATTTT.

V gene TRBV2 combines with J gene TRBJ1-4; D gene unclear. Trimming took 5 bases from V and 6 from J, leaving 13 bases between them. The CDR3 length is 14 residues. Germline CDR1 reads SNHLY; CDR2 reads FYNNEI. CDR3 nucleotides: TGTGCCAGCAGTCTATTGGTGGCAGATGAAAAACTGTTTTTT. It specifies CASSLLVADEKLFF.

This rearrangement joins TRBV4-1 to TRBJ2-2; 7 nucleotides line up with TRBD2. The trim removed 4 bases at V and 1 base at J, leaving 3 bases unmatched. Per germline, CDR1 MGHRA and CDR2 YSYEKL. The CDR3 runs to 15 residues. The CDR3 DNA sequence: TGCGCCAGCAGCCGTACGGGGGGGAACACCGGGGAGCTGTTTTTT. Protein sequence: CASSRTGGNTGELFF.

The chain is built from TRBV19 and TRBJ2-2; 13 bases map to TRBD2. The junction had 4 bases not matched to a gene; V was cut back by 5 bases and J by 1 base. Germline lookup yields CDR1 LNHDA and CDR2 SQIVND (reference sequence). The CDR3 loop spans 17 amino acids. CDR3 protein: CASSARTSGGNTGELFF. In DNA form, the CDR3 reads TGTGCCAGTAGTGCGCGGACTAGCGGGGGGAACACCGGGGAGCTGTTTTTT.

The chain recombines TRBV11-2 with TRBJ2-1, with TRBD1 identical over 10 bases. Germline loops: CDR1 SGHAT, CDR2 FQNNGV. With V trimmed by 5 bases and J by 8 bases, 9 bases remained unmatched. This CDR3 has 15 residues. In DNA form, the CDR3 reads TGTGCCAGCAGCCCTCCGGGACAGGGGATCTATGAGCAGTTCTTC. Translated, it gives CASSPPGQGIYEQFF. Full variable domain (remainder filled in from reference TRBV11-2 and TRBJ2-1): EAGVAQSPRYKIIEKRQSVAFWCNPISGHATLYWYQQILGQGPKLLIQFQNNGVVDDSQLPKDRFSAERLKGVDSTLKIQPAKLEDSAVYLCASSPPGQGIYEQFFGPGTRLTVL.

This clone was counted between two and nine times. The identical CDR3 is also encoded by other nucleotide sequences in the sample. This sequence joins TRBV5-1 and TRBJ2-5; D unclear. V was trimmed by 2 bases and J by 2 bases, leaving 1 base between them. Germline lookup yields CDR1 SGHRS and CDR2 YFSETQ. This CDR3 spans 11 amino acids. The CDR3 loop is CASSFQETQYF. CDR3 DNA sequence: TGCGCCAGCAGCTTTCAAGAGACCCAGTACTTC.

The V call is TRBV29-1, the J call TRBJ2-7, with 8 bases aligning to TRBD2. With V trimmed by 1 base and J by 0 bases, 2 bases remained unmatched. This CDR3 contains 14 residues. Germline loops: CDR1 SQVTM, CDR2 ANQGSEA. The DNA for the CDR3 is TGCAGCGTTGAAGCGGGGGGGAACTCCTACGAGCAGTACTTC. Its translation is CSVEAGGNSYEQYF.

This chain joins TRBV2 and TRBJ1-2; the D gene is possibly TRBD1 (5 bases). CDR3 length equals 14 residues. Trimming removed 8 bases from V and 7 bases from J, with 20 bases in between. CDR1 and CDR2 from the germline V gene are SNHLY and FYNNEI. The CDR3 spells CASDTGLPPGGYTF. The CDR3 DNA sequence: TGTGCCAGCGACACGGGACTTCCCCCGGGTGGCTACACCTTC.